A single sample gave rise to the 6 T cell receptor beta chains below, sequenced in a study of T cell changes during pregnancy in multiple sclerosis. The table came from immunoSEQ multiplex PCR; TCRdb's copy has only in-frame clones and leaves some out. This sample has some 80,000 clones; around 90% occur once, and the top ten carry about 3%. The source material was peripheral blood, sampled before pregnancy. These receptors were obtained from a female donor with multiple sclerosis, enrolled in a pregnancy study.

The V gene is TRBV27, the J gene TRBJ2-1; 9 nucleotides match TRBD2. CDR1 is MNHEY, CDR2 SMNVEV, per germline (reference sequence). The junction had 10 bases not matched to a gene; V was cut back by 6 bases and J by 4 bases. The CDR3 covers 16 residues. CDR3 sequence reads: CASSPLGTSIYNEQFF. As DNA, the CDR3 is TGTGCCAGCAGCCCCCTAGGGACTAGCATTTACAATGAGCAGTTCTTC.

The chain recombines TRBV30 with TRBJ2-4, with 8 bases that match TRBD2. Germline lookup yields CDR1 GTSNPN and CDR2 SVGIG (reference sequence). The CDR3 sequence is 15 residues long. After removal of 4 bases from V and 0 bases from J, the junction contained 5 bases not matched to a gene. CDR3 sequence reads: CAWTGGGLAKNIQYF. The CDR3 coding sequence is TGTGCCTGGACGGGAGGGGGTCTAGCCAAAAACATTCAGTACTTC.

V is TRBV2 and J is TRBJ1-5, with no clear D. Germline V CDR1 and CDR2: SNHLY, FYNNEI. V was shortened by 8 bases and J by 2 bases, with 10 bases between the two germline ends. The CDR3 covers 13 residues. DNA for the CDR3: TGTGCCAGCGCCGGCGGAGGCAATCAGCCCCAGCATTTT. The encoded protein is CASAGGGNQPQHF.

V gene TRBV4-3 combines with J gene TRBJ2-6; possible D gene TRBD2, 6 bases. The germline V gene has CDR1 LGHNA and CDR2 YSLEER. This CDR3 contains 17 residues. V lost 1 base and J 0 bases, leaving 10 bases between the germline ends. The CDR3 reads CASSQVGSGSGANVLTF. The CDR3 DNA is TGCGCCAGCAGCCAAGTGGGTAGCGGCTCTGGGGCCAACGTCCTGACTTTC.

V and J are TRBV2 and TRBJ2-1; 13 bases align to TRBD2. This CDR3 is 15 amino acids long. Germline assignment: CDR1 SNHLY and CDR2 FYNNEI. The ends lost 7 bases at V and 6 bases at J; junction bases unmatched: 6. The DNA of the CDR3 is TGTGCCAGCACACGGACTAGCGGGAGCATCAATGAGCAGTTCTTC. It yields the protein CASTRTSGSINEQFF.

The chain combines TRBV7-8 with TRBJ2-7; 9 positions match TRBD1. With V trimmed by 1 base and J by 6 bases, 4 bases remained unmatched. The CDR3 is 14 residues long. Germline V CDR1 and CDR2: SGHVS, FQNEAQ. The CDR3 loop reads CASSLGDRVSEQYF. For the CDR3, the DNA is TGTGCCAGCAGCTTAGGGGACAGGGTCTCCGAGCAGTACTTC.